This is a list of T cell receptor beta chains from one sample in a study of T cells in Graves' hyperthyroidism and ophthalmopathy. MiXCR, applied by TCRdb to the multiplex PCR reads, yields one record per CDR3 protein. This table has 400,000 to 600,000 distinct CDR3 sequences, 15% to 20% appearing once. The specimen was blood. Receptors were obtained from a woman in her 30s with Graves' ophthalmopathy. Each CDR3 is given with its conserved first and last residue. The order of the fields is V gene, clone size, J gene, D gene, CDR3 protein, CDR3 DNA. A D gene is named only where the DNA matches it firmly. Expanded clones get a size class; other rows say once, few or many, or leave the size out.

TRBV9	few	TRBJ2-1	TRBD2	CASSVALAGTYNEQFF	TGTGCCAGCAGCGTAGCCCTAGCGGGAACATACAATGAGCAGTTCTTC
TRBV19	-	TRBJ2-7	TRBD1	CASSISGQGSYEQYF	TGTGCCAGTAGTATATCCGGACAGGGCTCCTACGAGCAGTACTTC
TRBV7-2	many	TRBJ1-5	-	CASSLTRYQPQHF	TGTGCCAGCAGCTTAACGAGATATCAGCCCCAGCATTTT
TRBV7-6	many	TRBJ2-7	-	CASSLALIMADWAYEQYF	TGTGCCAGCAGCTTAGCGCTTATTATGGCAGATTGGGCCTACGAGCAGTACTTC
TRBV12-3/TRBV12-4	many	TRBJ2-1	TRBD2	CASSLGGGRLDEQFF	TGTGCCAGCAGTTTAGGCGGCGGGAGGTTGGATGAGCAGTTCTTC
TRBV20-1	many	TRBJ2-1	-	CSASGSGTYYNEQFF	TGCAGTGCTAGCGGTTCGGGAACCTACTACAATGAGCAGTTCTTC
TRBV30	many	TRBJ2-1	TRBD1	CAWIGDRVNEQFF	TGTGCCTGGATCGGCGACAGGGTTAATGAGCAGTTCTTC
TRBV20-1	-	TRBJ2-1	-	CSARGSGTAVWNEQFF	TGCAGTGCTAGAGGTTCAGGAACGGCCGTTTGGAATGAGCAGTTCTTC
TRBV6-7	-	TRBJ2-7	TRBD2	CASNPRTSAAYEQYF	TGTGCCAGCAATCCTCGGACTAGCGCAGCCTACGAGCAGTACTTC
TRBV30	many	TRBJ2-2	-	CAWSHSSAGELFF	TGTGCCTGGAGTCATTCCTCGGCCGGGGAGCTGTTTTTT
TRBV15	-	TRBJ2-2	TRBD1	CATSSLRQGTGELFF	TGTGCCACCAGCAGCTTAAGACAGGGAACCGGGGAGCTGTTTTTT
TRBV13	many	TRBJ2-5	TRBD1	CASSFTGTGGRETQYF	TGTGCCAGCAGCTTTACCGGGACAGGAGGGCGAGAGACCCAGTACTTC
TRBV7-2	many	TRBJ2-7	TRBD2	CVSSPRSGSLYEQYF	TGTGTCAGCAGCCCTCGGAGCGGGAGTCTGTACGAGCAGTACTTC
TRBV5-1	few	TRBJ2-7	TRBD2	CASSPPGGLSSYEQYF	TGCGCCAGCAGCCCACCGGGGGGGCTTAGCTCCTACGAGCAGTACTTC
TRBV29-1	-	TRBJ1-2	-	CSVDWGRYGYTF	TGCAGCGTTGACTGGGGGCGCTATGGCTACACCTTC
TRBV11-2	many	TRBJ2-6	-	CASRLVGLPGANVLTF	TGTGCCAGCAGATTGGTAGGCCTACCTGGGGCCAACGTCCTGACTTTC
TRBV2	many	TRBJ2-5	-	CASIGLGEETQYF	TGTGCCAGCATCGGACTTGGGGAAGAGACCCAGTACTTC
TRBV27	-	TRBJ2-5	TRBD2	CASSLMGLASLKTQYF	TGTGCCAGCAGTTTAATGGGACTAGCCTCTTTGAAGACCCAGTACTTC
TRBV28	many	TRBJ2-5	TRBD1	CASTDRTGPRQETQYF	TGTGCCAGCACCGACCGGACAGGGCCCCGTCAAGAGACCCAGTACTTC
TRBV28	-	TRBJ2-3	-	CASSPPGTAGTDTQYF	TGTGCCAGCAGTCCCCCGGGGACGGCAGGTACAGATACGCAGTATTTT
TRBV28	many	TRBJ2-7	-	CASSLLLYEQYF	TGTGCCAGCAGTTTACTCCTCTACGAGCAGTACTTC
TRBV20-1	many	TRBJ2-1	TRBD2	CSARAGLVSYNEQFF	TGCAGTGCTAGAGCCGGACTAGTTTCCTACAATGAGCAGTTCTTC
TRBV20-1	-	TRBJ2-3	TRBD2	CSAVSGGHPRTQYF	TGCAGTGCTGTTAGCGGGGGCCACCCCCGTACGCAGTATTTT
TRBV19	few	TRBJ1-6	-	CASSIWGLDAWNSPLHF	TGTGCCAGTAGTATCTGGGGGCTCGACGCGTGGAATTCACCCCTCCACTTT
TRBV5-6	-	TRBJ2-3	TRBD1	CASGTDFTDTQYF	TGTGCCAGTGGGACAGACTTCACAGATACGCAGTATTTT
TRBV5-8	-	TRBJ2-5	TRBD1	CASSLDGQGAWTQYF	TGTGCCAGCAGCTTAGACGGACAGGGGGCTTGGACCCAGTACTTC
TRBV9	few	TRBJ2-1	TRBD2	CASSVGSGSINEQFF	TGTGCCAGCAGCGTAGGAAGCGGGAGTATCAATGAGCAGTTCTTC
TRBV12-3/TRBV12-4	many	TRBJ2-7	-	CASTNSGSPYEQYF	TGTGCCAGCACCAACTCCGGGAGCCCCTACGAGCAGTACTTC
TRBV28	-	TRBJ1-4	-	CASSFGGKGEKLFF	TGTGCCAGCAGTTTTGGGGGGAAGGGTGAAAAACTGTTTTTT
TRBV30	-	TRBJ2-1	TRBD2	CAWSVYPMWETSGINNEQFF	TGTGCCTGGAGTGTCTATCCAATGTGGGAAACTAGCGGGATAAACAATGAGCAGTTCTTC
TRBV6-1	few	TRBJ1-5	-	CASSPSAARQPQHF	TGTGCCAGCAGCCCTTCCGCTGCGCGTCAGCCCCAGCATTTT
TRBV28	-	TRBJ2-1	TRBD2	CASSSPSGRATSNEQFF	TGTGCCAGCAGTTCACCTAGCGGGAGGGCGACCAGCAATGAGCAGTTCTTC
TRBV15	many	TRBJ2-1	-	CATSRDPAGNTNEQFF	TGTGCCACCAGCAGGGACCCCGCGGGAAACACCAATGAGCAGTTCTTC
TRBV6-1	-	TRBJ2-1	TRBD1	CASRQDRGTYNEQFF	TGTGCCAGCAGACAAGACAGGGGAACCTACAATGAGCAGTTCTTC
TRBV11-1	-	TRBJ1-5	-	CASSLQDRQPQHF	TGTGCCAGCAGCTTACAGGATAGGCAGCCCCAGCATTTT
TRBV2	-	TRBJ2-6	-	CASSEEGFSGANVLTF	TGTGCCAGCAGTGAAGAGGGATTCTCTGGGGCCAACGTCCTGACTTTC
TRBV15	-	TRBJ2-6	-	CATSKGSSSGANVLTF	TGTGCCACCAGCAAGGGTTCTTCTTCTGGGGCCAACGTCCTGACTTTC
TRBV7-3	many	TRBJ2-3	TRBD2	CASTRAGGADTQYF	TGTGCCAGCACTCGAGCGGGAGGAGCAGATACGCAGTATTTT
TRBV5-1	-	TRBJ2-1	TRBD1	CASSTETGDGGNEQFF	TGCGCCAGCAGTACTGAGACAGGGGATGGGGGCAATGAGCAGTTCTTC
TRBV20-1	many	TRBJ2-3	TRBD1	CSGLTGTANTDTQYF	TGCAGTGGATTAACCGGGACAGCGAACACAGATACGCAGTATTTT
TRBV20-1	-	TRBJ2-7	TRBD1	CSTFRDSPYEQYF	TGCAGTACCTTCCGGGACAGCCCTTACGAGCAGTACTTC
TRBV28	many	TRBJ2-1	TRBD2	CASSPNFGLADNEQFF	TGTGCCAGCAGTCCAAACTTCGGGCTAGCGGACAATGAGCAGTTCTTC
TRBV6-2/TRBV6-3	few	TRBJ1-5	-	CASSYSIAKPQHF	TGTGCCAGCAGTTACTCGATTGCAAAGCCCCAGCATTTT